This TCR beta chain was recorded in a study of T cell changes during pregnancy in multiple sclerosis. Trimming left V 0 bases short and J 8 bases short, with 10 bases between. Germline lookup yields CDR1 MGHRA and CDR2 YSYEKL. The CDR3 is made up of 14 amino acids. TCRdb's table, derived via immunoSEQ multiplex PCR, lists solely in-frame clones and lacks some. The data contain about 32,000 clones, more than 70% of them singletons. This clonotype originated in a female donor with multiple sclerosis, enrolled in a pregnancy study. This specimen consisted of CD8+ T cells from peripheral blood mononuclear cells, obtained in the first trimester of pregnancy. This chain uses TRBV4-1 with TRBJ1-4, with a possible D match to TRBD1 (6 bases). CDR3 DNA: TGCGCCAGCAGCCAAGAGATAAGGGGGGAAAAACTGTTTTTT. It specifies CASSQEIRGEKLFF.